Presented here are 31 T cell receptor beta chains from one specimen sequenced in a study of blood T cell repertoires in COVID-19. Sequencing used immunoSEQ multiplex PCR; TCRdb keeps in-frame clones, though not all of them. This sample has around 100,000 clones, with about 89% found just once. The sample taken for sequencing was peripheral blood. The receptors here all came from a man aged 50 to 60 with COVID-19, enrolled during active disease.

The genes are TRBV15 and TRBJ1-3, with 7 bases lining up with TRBD1. The V segment lost 3 bases and the J segment 3 bases; nucleotides outside the gene matches: 5. The CDR3 is 15 amino acids. Germline CDR1 LNHNV, CDR2 YYDKDF (reference sequence). CDR3 sequence: CATSSRQGSGNTIYF. The CDR3 coding sequence is TGTGCCACCAGCAGCCGACAGGGAAGTGGAAACACCATATATTTT.

This clone was seen a single time. The J gene is TRBJ2-2, the V gene TRBV6-5; the D gene is possibly TRBD1 (5 bases). Germline V gene sequence: CDR1 MNHEY, CDR2 SVGAGI. Trimming took off 5 bases at V and 0 bases at J, with 10 bases between the two ends. This CDR3 has 15 amino acids. This CDR3 is CASSRQFANTGELFF. CDR3 nucleotides: TGTGCCAGCAGTCGACAGTTCGCGAACACCGGGGAGCTGTTTTTT.

V is TRBV9 and J is TRBJ2-5; D is unclear. The CDR3 is 14 residues long. Germline-derived CDR1 and CDR2 are SGDLS and YYNGEE. V was shortened by 0 bases and J by 5 bases, with 11 bases between the two germline ends. The CDR3 sequence is CASSVENLEETQYF. The CDR3 DNA sequence: TGTGCCAGCAGCGTAGAAAACCTGGAGGAGACCCAGTACTTC. Based on the CDR3 plus reference TRBV9 and TRBJ2-5, the full variable domain is DSGVTQTPKHLITATGQRVTLRCSPRSGDLSVYWYQQSLDQGLQFLIQYYNGEERAKGNILERFSAQQFPDLHSELNLSSLELGDSALYFCASSVENLEETQYFGPGTRLLVL.

The chain combines TRBV2 with TRBJ1-2; 9 positions match TRBD1. The CDR3 is 16 residues long. Germline V gene data show CDR1 as SNHLY and CDR2 as FYNNEI. V shed 2 bases and J 5 bases; nucleotides not matched to a gene: 9. The CDR3 reads CASSEFGGQGTYGYTF. The CDR3 DNA reads TGTGCCAGCAGTGAATTTGGAGGACAGGGGACTTATGGCTACACCTTC. Supplemented by reference TRBV2 and TRBJ1-2, the full variable domain reads EPEVTQTPSHQVTQMGQEVILRCVPISNHLYFYWYRQILGQKVEFLVSFYNNEISEKSEIFDDQFSVERPDGSNFTLKIRSTKLEDSAMYFCASSEFGGQGTYGYTFGSGTRLTVV.

This sequence joins TRBV2 and TRBJ2-2, with 8 nucleotides matching TRBD1. The V and J ends lost 0 bases and 4 bases, in that order; junction bases with no gene match: 4. This CDR3 is built from 16 residues. CDR1 and CDR2 (germline): SNHLY, FYNNEI. The CDR3 sequence is CASSEARQGATGELFF. Here the CDR3 DNA reads TGTGCCAGCAGTGAAGCTAGGCAGGGGGCCACCGGGGAGCTGTTTTTT.

This chain uses TRBV30 with TRBJ1-2; TRBD1 is a possible D gene (5 bases). CDR1 GTSNPN and CDR2 SVGIG come from the germline V gene (reference sequence). V lost 2 bases and J lost 6, with 16 bases in between. This CDR3 region has 14 residues. CDR3 sequence reads: CAWSWAAGRHGYTF. In DNA, the CDR3 is TGTGCCTGGAGTTGGGCGGCAGGGCGTCATGGCTACACCTTC.

The chain links TRBV5-1 to TRBJ2-7; 8 positions match TRBD1. CDR1 and CDR2 (germline): SGHRS, YFSETQ. The CDR3 consists of 15 residues. J lost 3 bases, V lost 0 bases, and 5 bases had no gene match. Here the CDR3 DNA reads TGCGCCAGCAGCTTGGGGGACAGGACGATCTACGAGCAGTACTTC. This sequence encodes CASSLGDRTIYEQYF.

This clone was detected only once. The J gene is TRBJ1-3, the V gene TRBV4-3; D perhaps matches TRBD1 (5 bases). Germline CDR1 LGHNA, CDR2 YSLEER. The ends were cut back, 4 bases at V and 2 bases at J, with 15 bases in the middle. The length of the CDR3 is 16 residues. The CDR3 is CASSPGDRTAGNTIYF. CDR3 sequence (DNA): TGCGCCAGCAGCCCTGGTGACAGAACGGCTGGAAACACCATATATTTT.

The chain recombines TRBV7-8 with TRBJ2-7, with a possible D match to TRBD1 (5 bases). V was trimmed by 5 bases and J by 0 bases, leaving 23 bases between them. Per the germline V gene, CDR1 is SGHVS and CDR2 is FQNEAQ. This CDR3 has 18 residues. The CDR3 protein is CASSLETWGSASSYEQYF. Written as DNA, the CDR3 is TGTGCCAGCAGCCTTGAAACCTGGGGCAGCGCAAGCTCCTACGAGCAGTACTTC.

As for this clone: The junction differs from germline at one of its ends, possibly a read error. The rearrangement joins TRBV7-7 to TRBJ2-1, with TRBD2 matching over 10 bases. The length of the CDR3 is 16 residues. Germline lookup yields CDR1 SSHAT and CDR2 FNYEAQ (reference sequence). Written as DNA, the CDR3 is TGTGCTAGCAGCTTAACCGCTAGCGGGGGCTACAATGAGCAGTTCTTC. The encoded protein is CASSLTASGGYNEQFF. Drawing the rest from reference TRBV7-7 and TRBJ2-1, the complete variable domain is GAGVSQSPRYKVTKRGQDVTLRCDPISSHATLYWYQQALGQGPEFLTYFNYEAQPDKSGLPSDRFSAERPEGSISTLTIQRTEQRDSAMYRCASSLTASGGYNEQFFGPGTRLTVL.

V and J are TRBV6-1 and TRBJ1-5; weak D call: TRBD1 (6 bases). This CDR3 contains 18 residues. With 3 bases removed from V and 0 bases from J, the gap between germline ends came to 18 bases. The germline gives CDR1 MNHNS, CDR2 SASEGT. The CDR3 region has the DNA TGTGCCAGCAGTGAGCCAGTGGGGGGGGGCCATAGCAATCAGCCCCAGCATTTT. Translation: CASSEPVGGGHSNQPQHF.

The V gene is TRBV28, the J gene TRBJ1-2; D is perhaps TRBD1 (6 bases). The CDR3 contains 17 residues. The germline V gene has CDR1 MDHEN and CDR2 SYDVKM. V was shortened by 6 bases and J by 3 bases, with 23 bases between the two germline ends. The CDR3 sequence: CASRIVTGEGWDYGYTF. DNA of the CDR3: TGTGCCAGCAGGATTGTGACAGGAGAAGGGTGGGACTATGGCTACACCTTC.

The chain uses TRBV6-1 and TRBJ1-6; D possibly corresponds to TRBD1 (5 bases). CDR1 and CDR2 (germline): MNHNS, SASEGT. The CDR3 has 15 amino acids. V lost 5 bases and J lost 8, with 16 bases in between. This chain's CDR3 is CASSSRGTDYSPLHF. The CDR3 DNA reads as TGTGCCAGCAGTTCACGGGGGACGGATTATTCACCCCTCCACTTT.

This clone was observed a single time. The V call is TRBV11-2, the J call TRBJ2-5; weak D call: TRBD2 (5 bases). CDR3 length: 12 amino acids. V was cut by 7 bases and J by 4 bases, with 10 bases left in between. In germline, CDR1 is SGHAT, CDR2 FQNNGV. CDR3 in DNA: TGTGCCAGCACCCCGGCGGGAGAGACCCAGTACTTC. It encodes CASTPAGETQYF.

This chain connects TRBV6-5 to TRBJ2-1; 10 positions match TRBD2. The germline V gene encodes CDR1 MNHEY and CDR2 SVGAGI. CDR3 length equals 15 residues. V lost 6 bases to trimming and J lost 4 bases; unmatched junction nucleotides: 6. The CDR3 protein is CASRGLASGYNEQFF. DNA for the CDR3: TGTGCCAGCAGGGGACTAGCGAGTGGATACAATGAGCAGTTCTTC.

On this clone: The junction and the germline gene differ at one end; a read error may be behind it. The chain carries TRBV6-2 or TRBV6-3 and TRBJ1-5; TRBD1 aligns across 10 bases. The V gene's germline CDR1 is MNHEY and CDR2 SVGEGT. The CDR3 covers 18 residues. The CDR3 nucleotides are TGTGCCACCAGTCCGTTCGGGACAGGGGTTAGAAGCAATCAGCCCCAGCATTTT. This gives the protein CATSPFGTGVRSNQPQHF.

The V call is TRBV19, the J call TRBJ1-6; D not certain. The V gene lost 2 bases and the J gene lost 0 bases, with 14 bases spanning the gap. The V gene's germline CDR1 is LNHDA and CDR2 SQIVND (reference sequence). The CDR3 is 18 residues long. DNA for the CDR3: TGTGCCAGTAGTATAATTCGGGTAGGCCCCTCCTATAATTCACCCCTCCACTTT. Translated: CASSIIRVGPSYNSPLHF.

This clone came up once. The V call is TRBV5-1, the J call TRBJ1-1, with D maybe TRBD1 (6 bases). The CDR3 sequence is 16 residues long. Germline CDR1 is SGHRS and CDR2 is YFSETQ. Trimming took off 4 bases at V and 8 bases at J, with 24 bases between the two ends. Here the CDR3 reads CASSPDAGAGYGEAFF. CDR3 in DNA: TGCGCCAGCAGCCCGGACGCGGGGGCGGGTTATGGGGAAGCTTTCTTT.

V is TRBV12-3 or TRBV12-4 and J is TRBJ1-4; no reliable D call. V lost 7 bases to trimming and J lost 8 bases, with 11 bases between them. The CDR3 extends over 12 amino acids. For the CDR3, the DNA is TGTGCCAGCACCCGAACCAGGGAAAAACTGTTTTTT. This codes for CASTRTREKLFF.

The rearrangement uses TRBV3-1 (or the pseudogene TRBV3-2) and TRBJ2-1; TRBD1 might be the D (5 bases). This CDR3 contains 16 residues. V lost 1 base and J lost 5, with 15 bases in between. Germline CDR1 reads LGHDT; CDR2 reads YNNKEL (reference sequence). The CDR3 protein is CASSQGGLVAHNEQFF. The CDR3 DNA reads TGTGCCAGCAGCCAAGGGGGCCTGGTCGCCCACAATGAGCAGTTCTTC.

J is TRBJ2-1 and V is TRBV6-4, with a weak D call TRBD1 (6 bases). V was shortened by 4 bases and J by 0 bases, with 16 bases between the two germline ends. This CDR3 is 17 amino acids long. Per germline, CDR1 MRHNA and CDR2 SNTAGT. The CDR3 protein is CASSGPGTLVSYNEQFF. The CDR3 DNA reads as TGTGCCAGCAGTGGTCCCGGGACATTGGTCTCCTACAATGAGCAGTTCTTC.

The genes are TRBV6-5 and TRBJ2-3, with D possibly being TRBD2 (5 bases). CDR1 is MNHEY, CDR2 SVGAGI, per germline. V was cut by 3 bases and J by 1 base, with 14 bases left in between. The CDR3 sequence is 16 residues long. The CDR3 is CASSYLASGGTDTQYF. For the CDR3, the DNA is TGTGCCAGCAGTTATCTAGCCTCCGGGGGCACAGATACGCAGTATTTT.

V and J are TRBV5-1 and TRBJ2-1; tentative D call: TRBD1 (6 bases). Germline V gene lookup returns CDR1 SGHRS and CDR2 YFSETQ. The V gene lost 2 bases and the J gene lost 1 base, with 16 bases spanning the gap. This CDR3 has 17 residues. This CDR3 reads CASSFRQARISYNEQFF. In DNA, the CDR3 is TGCGCCAGCAGCTTTAGACAGGCCCGAATATCCTACAATGAGCAGTTCTTC.

The rearrangement uses TRBV27 and TRBJ1-5; no clear D. The ends were cut back, 3 bases at V and 4 bases at J, with 13 bases in the middle. The CDR3 runs 15 residues. Germline V gene lookup returns CDR1 MNHEY and CDR2 SMNVEV (reference sequence). CDR3 nucleotide sequence: TGTGCCAGCAGTTTCGTTGGAGGGCCGAATCAGCCCCAGCATTTT. The encoded protein is CASSFVGGPNQPQHF.

The gene calls are TRBV7-2 and TRBJ2-5, with TRBD1 matching over 10 bases. This CDR3 contains 17 residues. Trimming cost V 1 base and J 5 bases; bases outside gene matches: 10. The V gene's germline CDR1 is SGHTA and CDR2 FQGNSA. Written as DNA, the CDR3 is TGTGCCAGCAGCTTAGTCTTTTTGACAGGGGGCATGGAGACCCAGTACTTC. The encoded protein is CASSLVFLTGGMETQYF.

V usage is TRBV29-1 and J usage is TRBJ1-1; 7 nucleotides match TRBD1. Germline assignment: CDR1 SQVTM and CDR2 ANQGSEA. V was pared by 4 bases and J by 5 bases, with 4 bases of the junction left unmatched. This CDR3 spans 12 amino acids. The chain's CDR3 is CSVGQGITEAFF. Written as DNA, the CDR3 is TGCAGCGTTGGACAGGGAATAACTGAAGCTTTCTTT.

V and J are TRBV30 and TRBJ2-7, with 10 bases that match TRBD1. The length of the CDR3 is 15 residues. CDR1 GTSNPN and CDR2 SVGIG come from the germline V gene (reference sequence). Trimming took 1 base from V and 0 from J; bases not matched to a gene: 3. CDR3 loop: CAWSGDRGSSYEQYF. The CDR3 DNA reads TGTGCCTGGAGTGGGGACAGGGGTAGCTCCTACGAGCAGTACTTC.

This clone was detected a few times. The chain couples TRBV4-1 to TRBJ1-2; tentative D call: TRBD1 (5 bases). The CDR3 is made up of 15 amino acids. CDR1 and CDR2 from the germline V gene are MGHRA and YSYEKL. Trimming removed 6 bases from V and 0 bases from J, with 14 bases in between. CDR3 loop: CASRATAAPNYGYTF. CDR3 bases: TGCGCCAGCAGGGCGACAGCTGCCCCTAACTATGGCTACACCTTC.

The sample holds one count of this clone. The V and J genes are TRBV19 and TRBJ2-5; 11 bases are shared with TRBD2. The CDR3 runs to 15 residues. V was pared by 7 bases and J by 5 bases, with 9 bases of the junction left unmatched. In germline, CDR1 is LNHDA, CDR2 SQIVND (reference sequence). Here the CDR3 reads CASKDSGGAEETQYF. The CDR3 region has the DNA TGTGCCAGTAAGGATAGCGGGGGGGCGGAGGAGACCCAGTACTTC.

A note on this clone: A read error may produce the germline difference seen at one junction end. V is TRBV5-1 and J is TRBJ2-3, with 9 positions matching TRBD1. This CDR3 has 14 amino acids. Looked up from germline, CDR1 is SGHRS and CDR2 is YFSETQ. The CDR3, as DNA: TGCGCCAACAGCGGGACAGGGCGCACAGATACGCAGTATTTT. As protein: CANSGTGRTDTQYF.

J is TRBJ2-2 and V is TRBV6-5; no firm D call. V shed 0 bases and J shed 2 bases, with 10 bases lying between them. Germline V gives CDR1 MNHEY, CDR2 SVGAGI. The CDR3 loop spans 16 amino acids. The CDR3 DNA reads as TGTGCCAGCAGTTACTCTTTTAGCTCCAACACCGGGGAGCTGTTTTTT. It codes for CASSYSFSSNTGELFF.